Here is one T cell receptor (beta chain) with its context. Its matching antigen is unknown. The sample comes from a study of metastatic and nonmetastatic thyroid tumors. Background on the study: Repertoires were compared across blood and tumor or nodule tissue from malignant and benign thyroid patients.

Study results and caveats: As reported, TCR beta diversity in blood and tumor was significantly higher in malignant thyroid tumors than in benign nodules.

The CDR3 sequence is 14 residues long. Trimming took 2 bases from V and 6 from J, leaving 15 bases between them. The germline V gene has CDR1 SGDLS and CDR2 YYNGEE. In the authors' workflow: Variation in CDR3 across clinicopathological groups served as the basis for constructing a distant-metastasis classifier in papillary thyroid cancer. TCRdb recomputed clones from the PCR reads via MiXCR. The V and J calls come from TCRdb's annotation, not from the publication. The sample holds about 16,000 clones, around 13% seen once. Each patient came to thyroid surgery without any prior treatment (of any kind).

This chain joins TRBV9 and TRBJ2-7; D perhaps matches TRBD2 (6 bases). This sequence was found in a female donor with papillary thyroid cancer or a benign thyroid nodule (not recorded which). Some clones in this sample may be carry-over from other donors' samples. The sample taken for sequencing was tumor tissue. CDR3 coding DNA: TGTGCCAGCAGCGTTGGAGGGGCGAATAGCGAGCAGTACTTC. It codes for CASSVGGANSEQYF.